This T cell receptor beta chain was documented in a study of cytomegalovirus exposure and HLA in healthy donors. This clone was counted only a few times. The PCR had 60 Vbeta and 13 Jbeta primers. Only in-frame clones appear in the TCRdb table, and some are missing; sequencing was by immunoSEQ multiplex PCR. Of roughly 120,000 clones in the sample, around 77% were seen once. The ends lost 1 base at V and 6 bases at J; junction bases unmatched: 6. Germline lookup yields CDR1 PRHDT and CDR2 FYEKMQ (reference sequence). The CDR3 has 15 residues. Sequencing used PBMCs. The rearrangement uses TRBV13 and TRBJ1-3; TRBD1 aligns across 7 bases. This receptor was obtained from a man aged 50 to 59 in good health and CMV-seropositive. The CDR3 DNA follows: TGTGCCAGCAGCTTAGAAGGGACAGCTAAAAACACCATATATTTT. Its translation is CASSLEGTAKNTIYF.